This record concerns one T cell receptor (beta chain) sequence. Its antigen is not known. These data belong to a study of T cell repertoires in cytomegalovirus infection. About the study: It was recently identified HLA-C-restricted and well-studied HLA-B-restricted CMV epitopes that the study used. Shared public TCR beta signatures pointed to both CMV infection and a matching HLA type.

TCRdb used MiXCR to reprocess the reads, holding one entry per CDR3 protein. The data show around 500,000 distinct CDR3 sequences, with under 55% seen just once and about two fifths held by the top ten. Study-wide results and limits: CMV carriers having the relevant HLA were flagged by cumulative public TCR beta family frequency. CMV-specific TCR beta clonotypes restricted by HLA-C dominated the ex vivo response.

From germline, CDR1 is MDHEN and CDR2 SYDVKM. The CDR3 is 13 amino acids. Trimming cost V 4 bases and J 4 bases, with 10 bases left between them. The chain is built from TRBV28 and TRBJ1-2; TRBD1 might be the D (5 bases). Specimen: cultured PBMCs, collected from culture after CMV antigen stimulation. The receptor's source is a human donor in good health (CMV status not recorded). Some clones in this sample may be carry-over from other donors' samples. CDR3 nucleotide sequence: TGTGCCAGCAGTTGGGGGGAAGGCTATGGCTACACCTTC. Translated: CASSWGEGYGYTF.